A selection of T cell receptor beta chains follows, all from one sample in a study of tumor T cells in aggressive B-cell lymphoma. Libraries were prepared by immunoSEQ multiplex PCR; TCRdb keeps only in-frame clonotypes and omits some of them. The data show about 4,000 clones, with over 75% seen just once and 45% to 50% held by the top ten. Material: tumor tissue. Receptor source: an adult with diffuse large B cell lymphoma. The CDR3 runs from the conserved cysteine through the conserved F or W. D genes are given only for firm matches. Only some rows state a clone size, as once, few, many or a class for expanded clones.

cdr3_nt: TGCGCCAGCAGCCCAACAGGGGGCTATGTCCACGAGCAGTACTTC
cdr3_aa: CASSPTGGYVHEQYF
j_call: TRBJ2-7
clone_size: -
d_call: TRBD1
v_call: TRBV4-1

cdr3_nt: TGTGCCAGCTTACCAATTTTGGGGGAGGGTAATGAGCAGTTCTTC
cdr3_aa: CASLPILGEGNEQFF
j_call: TRBJ2-1
clone_size: once
d_call: TRBD2
v_call: TRBV18

cdr3_nt: TGCGCCAGCAGCTCCGGACAGGGGGCAGGATTTCTTGAAAAACTGTTTTTT
cdr3_aa: CASSSGQGAGFLEKLFF
j_call: TRBJ1-4
clone_size: once
d_call: TRBD1
v_call: TRBV5-1

cdr3_nt: TGTGCCAGCATCGAGTCGCCTTCTGGGGCCAACGTCCTGACTTTC
cdr3_aa: CASIESPSGANVLTF
j_call: TRBJ2-6
clone_size: -
d_call: -
v_call: TRBV2

cdr3_nt: TGTGCCAGCAGTAACTTACAAGGACTAGCGGGAGCCCGATATTTCTACGAGCAGTACTTC
cdr3_aa: CASSNLQGLAGARYFYEQYF
j_call: TRBJ2-7
clone_size: -
d_call: TRBD2
v_call: TRBV27

cdr3_nt: TGTGCCAGCAGTGAACGTTACGGTCTCACCGCCGTTTCACCCCTCCACTTT
cdr3_aa: CASSERYGLTAVSPLHF
j_call: TRBJ1-6
clone_size: -
d_call: -
v_call: TRBV6-4

cdr3_nt: TGCGCCAGCAGCTTATGGGAAGGGGGAGCAACCTCTGGGGCCAACGTCCTGACTTTC
cdr3_aa: CASSLWEGGATSGANVLTF
j_call: TRBJ2-6
clone_size: -
d_call: -
v_call: TRBV5-1

cdr3_nt: TGTGCCAGTACCTTCGGGGGGGGGTGGAACACTGAAGCTTTCTTT
cdr3_aa: CASTFGGGWNTEAFF
j_call: TRBJ1-1
clone_size: -
d_call: -
v_call: TRBV19

cdr3_nt: TGTGCCAGCAGTTCCTGGACAGGAAATGAAAAACTGTTTTTT
cdr3_aa: CASSSWTGNEKLFF
j_call: TRBJ1-4
clone_size: once
d_call: TRBD1
v_call: TRBV27

cdr3_nt: TGTGCCAGCAGACAGGGACAGGGGGCCCCTAATGAAAAACTGTTTTTT
cdr3_aa: CASRQGQGAPNEKLFF
j_call: TRBJ1-4
clone_size: -
d_call: TRBD1
v_call: TRBV6-6

cdr3_nt: TGTGCCAGCGCCCCGGGGGGCTCCTACGAGCAGTACTTC
cdr3_aa: CASAPGGSYEQYF
j_call: TRBJ2-7
clone_size: few
d_call: TRBD2
v_call: TRBV7-6

cdr3_nt: TGTGCCAGCGGGGGGAAGGCGGGGGCGTACACTGAAGCTTTCTTT
cdr3_aa: CASGGKAGAYTEAFF
j_call: TRBJ1-1
clone_size: once
d_call: -
v_call: TRBV11-2

cdr3_nt: TGTGCCAGCAGTTCTATCACAGATACGCAGTATTTT
cdr3_aa: CASSSITDTQYF
j_call: TRBJ2-3
clone_size: -
d_call: -
v_call: TRBV7-9

cdr3_nt: TGTGCCAGCAGTCCGGACAGGGCCCCTTGGGGCTACACCTTT
cdr3_aa: CASSPDRAPWGYTF
j_call: TRBJ1-2
clone_size: -
d_call: TRBD1
v_call: TRBV28

cdr3_nt: TGTGCCAGCAATCTAGCCGGACAGGGAACCTATGGCTACACCTTC
cdr3_aa: CASNLAGQGTYGYTF
j_call: TRBJ1-2
clone_size: -
d_call: TRBD1
v_call: TRBV2

cdr3_nt: TGTGCCACACAGATCATTGCGACTAACTATGGCTACACCTTC
cdr3_aa: CATQIIATNYGYTF
j_call: TRBJ1-2
clone_size: -
d_call: -
v_call: TRBV6-1

cdr3_nt: TGCGCCAGCAGCTGGGGACAGGGGACTAGGGGGAATGAGCAGTTCTTC
cdr3_aa: CASSWGQGTRGNEQFF
j_call: TRBJ2-1
clone_size: -
d_call: TRBD1
v_call: TRBV5-1

cdr3_nt: TGTGCCAGCAGAACGACAGGGCTGCAAGAGACCCAGTACTTC
cdr3_aa: CASRTTGLQETQYF
j_call: TRBJ2-5
clone_size: -
d_call: TRBD1
v_call: TRBV27

cdr3_nt: TGTGCCAGCAGCTTAGAGACAACCAACTATGGCTACACCTTC
cdr3_aa: CASSLETTNYGYTF
j_call: TRBJ1-2
clone_size: -
d_call: -
v_call: TRBV7-9

cdr3_nt: TGTGCCAGCAGTGAGGGCAGTAACAATGAGCAGTTCTTC
cdr3_aa: CASSEGSNNEQFF
j_call: TRBJ2-1
clone_size: -
d_call: -
v_call: TRBV2